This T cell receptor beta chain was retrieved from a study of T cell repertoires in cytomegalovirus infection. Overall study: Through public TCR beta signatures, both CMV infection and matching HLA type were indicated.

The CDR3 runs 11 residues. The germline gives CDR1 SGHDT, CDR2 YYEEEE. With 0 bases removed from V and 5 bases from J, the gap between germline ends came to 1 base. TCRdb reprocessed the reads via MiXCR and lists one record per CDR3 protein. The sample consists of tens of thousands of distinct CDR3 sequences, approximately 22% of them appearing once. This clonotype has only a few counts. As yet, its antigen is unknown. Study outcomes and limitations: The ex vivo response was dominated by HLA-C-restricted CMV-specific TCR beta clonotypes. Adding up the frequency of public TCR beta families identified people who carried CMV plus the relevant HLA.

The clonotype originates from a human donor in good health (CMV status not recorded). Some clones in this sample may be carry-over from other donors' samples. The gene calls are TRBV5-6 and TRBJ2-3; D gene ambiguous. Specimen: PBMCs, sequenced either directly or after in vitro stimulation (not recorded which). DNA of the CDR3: TGTGCCAGCAGCTTGGTAGATACGCAGTATTTT. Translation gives CASSLVDTQYF.